This passage covers 15 T cell receptor beta chains from one sample sequenced in a study of blood T cell repertoires in COVID-19 (dated by TCRdb to 2020 to 2021). Library prep was done by the immunoSEQ multiplex PCR assay. TCRdb took this table from immuneACCESS and kept in-frame rearrangements with V and J called. Such tables lack part of the clones; where checked against another copy, unresolved V genes explain under half of the gap, and the rest is unexplained. A total of nearly 60,000 clones appear in this sample, around 91% of them only once. Together, the top ten hold around 13% of the sample. The material sequenced was peripheral blood. The receptors originated from a man aged 55 to 70 with active COVID-19.

The chain uses TRBV7-3 and TRBJ2-1; 9 positions agree with TRBD1. CDR1 and CDR2 (germline): SGHTA, FQGTGA. V was pared by 5 bases and J by 4 bases, with 6 bases of the junction left unmatched. The CDR3 has 15 residues. The CDR3 protein is CASSLDRGVYNEQFF. CDR3 nucleotide sequence: TGTGCCAGCAGCCTAGACAGGGGGGTATACAATGAGCAGTTCTTC.

Here the CDR3 reads CASSLAIGTSGASSGTDTQYF. CDR3 sequence (DNA): TGTGCCAGCAGCTTAGCCATCGGGACTAGCGGAGCCTCCTCGGGCACAGATACGCAGTATTTT. This chain connects TRBV7-6 to TRBJ2-3; 11 nucleotides match TRBD2. V shed 0 bases, J shed 1 base, and the junction held 15 bases outside the gene matches. The CDR3 length is 21 residues. CDR1 is SGHVS, CDR2 FNYEAQ, per germline.

This sequence joins TRBV3-1 (or the pseudogene TRBV3-2) and TRBJ1-1; D gene unclear. V was trimmed by 4 bases and J by 1 base, leaving 10 bases between them. CDR1 is LGHDT and CDR2 is YNNKEL in the germline V gene (reference sequence). The CDR3 has 14 amino acids. The CDR3 bases are TGTGCCAGCAGCCGCAGGAGCGGGAACACTGAAGCTTTCTTT. Translation gives CASSRRSGNTEAFF.

The gene calls are TRBV27 and TRBJ1-5, with 9 bases lining up with TRBD1. V was pared by 3 bases and J by 11 bases, with 5 bases of the junction left unmatched. CDR1 MNHEY and CDR2 SMNVEV come from the germline V gene (reference sequence). The CDR3 extends over 13 amino acids. For the CDR3, the DNA is TGTGCCAGCAGTTTTGGGACAGGGATTTCCCAGCATTTT. Translated: CASSFGTGISQHF.

The chain recombines TRBV5-6 with TRBJ2-2; the D gene is possibly TRBD1 (6 bases). The CDR3 is 15 amino acids. The V gene lost 4 bases and the J gene lost 5 bases, with 15 bases spanning the gap. Germline CDR1 is SGHDT and CDR2 is YYEEEE. The CDR3 loop reads CASSGTGLGTGELFF. CDR3 in DNA: TGTGCCAGCAGCGGCACAGGGCTAGGGACCGGGGAGCTGTTTTTT.

The genes are TRBV7-2 and TRBJ2-2, with TRBD2 identical over 7 bases. Germline values: CDR1 SGHTA, CDR2 FQGNSA. V dropped 1 base and J dropped 3; count of bases not matched to a gene: 5. The length of the CDR3 is 16 residues. CDR3 sequence (DNA): TGTGCCAGCAGCTTAGTCGCGGGAGCGCACACCGGGGAGCTGTTTTTT. Translating it yields CASSLVAGAHTGELFF.

The J gene is TRBJ2-7, the V gene TRBV6-6; D is possibly TRBD1 (6 bases). The length of the CDR3 is 13 residues. Trimming removed 6 bases from V and 2 bases from J, with 11 bases in between. Germline-derived CDR1 and CDR2 are MNHNY and SVGAGI (reference sequence). Written as DNA, the CDR3 is TGTGCCAGCAGCCGACAGGCTGCCTACGAGCAGTACTTC. It specifies CASSRQAAYEQYF.

V usage is TRBV10-3 and J usage is TRBJ1-2, with D possibly TRBD1 on 6 matching bases. V shed 2 bases and J shed 5 bases, with 15 bases lying between them. CDR3 length: 15 amino acids. Germline CDR1 ENHRY, CDR2 SYGVKD. The CDR3 protein is CAISELTGSLYGYTF. In DNA, the CDR3 is TGTGCCATCAGTGAGCTTACAGGGTCTTTATATGGCTACACCTTC.

The genes are TRBV2 and TRBJ2-1; the match to TRBD2 covers 8 bases. Germline assignment: CDR1 SNHLY and CDR2 FYNNEI. Trimming removed 6 bases from V and 3 bases from J; junction bases left unmatched: 7. The CDR3 has 15 amino acids. CDR3 DNA: TGTGCCAGCAGCGCGATTCGGGGGGGCTACAATGAGCAGTTCTTC. Its translation: CASSAIRGGYNEQFF.

This chain links TRBV19 with TRBJ1-1; the D gene is possibly TRBD1 (5 bases). Germline V gives CDR1 LNHDA, CDR2 SQIVND (reference sequence). This CDR3 comprises 14 residues. V was cut by 0 bases and J by 1 base, with 6 bases left in between. The CDR3 DNA follows: TGTGCCAGTAGTATAGATACAGGGAACACTGAAGCTTTCTTT. It is translated as CASSIDTGNTEAFF.

V is TRBV9 and J is TRBJ2-3, with D maybe TRBD2 (6 bases). V was clipped by 5 bases and J by 3 bases, with 19 bases between them. From germline, CDR1 is SGDLS and CDR2 YYNGEE. CDR3 size: 16 residues. CDR3 nucleotides: TGTGCCAGCAGGGGGGGAGGCGGTAGCGGAACAGATACGCAGTATTTT. Protein sequence: CASRGGGGSGTDTQYF.

The gene calls are TRBV3-1 (or the pseudogene TRBV3-2) and TRBJ1-4; possibly TRBD1 for D (5 bases). This CDR3 region has 17 residues. The V end was cut by 4 bases, the J end by 5 bases, with 20 bases between. Germline-derived CDR1 and CDR2 are LGHDT and YNNKEL (reference sequence). DNA for the CDR3: TGTGCCAGCAGCCGAGGACAACGCGGGAAGGGGAATGAAAAACTGTTTTTT. Translating gives CASSRGQRGKGNEKLFF.

V gene TRBV2 combines with J gene TRBJ2-6; perhaps TRBD2 as D (5 bases). Germline V lookup: CDR1 SNHLY, CDR2 FYNNEI. V gave up 4 bases and J gave up 2 bases, with 9 bases separating them. This CDR3 has 15 residues. DNA of the CDR3: TGTGCCAGCAGTGTGCTCGGGGCTGGGGCCAACGTCCTGACTTTC. It specifies CASSVLGAGANVLTF.

This clone was found once. V and J are TRBV18 and TRBJ2-7; TRBD1 agrees at 8 bases. Germline CDR1 KGHSH, CDR2 LQKENI. Trimming removed 3 bases from V and 6 bases from J; junction bases left unmatched: 7. The CDR3 is 14 residues long. CDR3 protein: CASSPSQGGGEQYF. The CDR3 nucleotides read TGTGCCAGCTCACCCTCACAGGGGGGTGGCGAGCAGTACTTC. Together with reference TRBV18 and TRBJ2-7, the CDR3 gives the full variable domain: NAGVMQNPRHLVRRRGQEARLRCSPMKGHSHVYWYRQLPEEGLKFMVYLQKENIIDESGMPKERFSAEFPKEGPSILRIQQVVRGDSAAYFCASSPSQGGGEQYFGPGTRLTVT.

This sequence joins TRBV7-8 and TRBJ1-6, with D uncertain. Germline CDR1 and CDR2: SGHVS and FQNEAQ. The CDR3 spans 16 residues. Trimming took 5 bases from V and 0 from J, leaving 11 bases between them. The CDR3 is CASSPTLSSYNSPLHF. CDR3 sequence (DNA): TGTGCCAGCAGCCCGACACTTAGCTCCTATAATTCACCCCTCCACTTT.